This passage covers 23 T cell receptor beta chains from one sample sequenced in a study of tumor and adjacent non-tumor tissue in lung cancer. This sample's RNA came from whole unsorted tissue. The normal lung tissue was taken more than 3 cm from the tumor edge. A modified ARM-PCR protocol with three rounds of nested PCR amplified TCRbeta. MiXCR, run by TCRdb on the multiplex PCR reads, gives a single entry per CDR3 protein. The sample consists of some 70,000 distinct CDR3 sequences, roughly 70% of them appearing once. Sequencing was done on a sample of distant non-tumor lung tissue. The receptor source for this set is a woman between 45 and 60 years old with non-small cell lung cancer.

Concerning this clonotype itself: The CDR3 does not end in the conserved phenylalanine or tryptophan, so this is likely a read error. The chain combines TRBV10-3 with TRBJ2-7; 9 bases map to TRBD1. Germline V gene lookup returns CDR1 ENHRY and CDR2 SYGVKD. Trimming removed 8 bases from V and 7 bases from J; junction bases left unmatched: 12. This CDR3 comprises 14 residues. The CDR3 region has the DNA TGTGCCATCGGAGCCGGGACAGGGCCGGAGGAGCAGTACCTC. Its translation is CAIGAGTGPEEQYL.

Regarding this clonotype: A junction end diverges from the germline sequence, so it may reflect a read error. The CDR3 nucleotides are TGTGTCAGCAGCTTAGGGCTTGCGGGATACAATGAGCAGTTCTTC. Protein sequence: CVSSLGLAGYNEQFF. The gene calls are TRBV11-1 and TRBJ2-1; D is perhaps TRBD2 (6 bases). Germline V gives CDR1 SGHAT, CDR2 FQDESV (reference sequence). CDR3 length: 15 amino acids.

V usage is TRBV2 and J usage is TRBJ2-5, with 9 bases aligning to TRBD2. This CDR3 contains 19 residues. Looked up from germline, CDR1 is SNHLY and CDR2 is FYNNEI. The V segment lost 3 bases and the J segment 1 base; nucleotides outside the gene matches: 15. The CDR3 DNA reads TGTGCCAGCAGTGATGGGAGGGCGGGAGGGCCAACTATCCAAGAGACCCAGTACTTC. This translates into CASSDGRAGGPTIQETQYF.

Notes on this clonotype: One junction end disagrees with the germline gene, perhaps due to a read error. The chain has TRBV11-1 and TRBJ2-1, with D perhaps TRBD1 (7 bases). Looked up from germline, CDR1 is SGHAT and CDR2 is FQDESV (reference sequence). This CDR3 has 14 residues. The CDR3 is CAGSLAVGQDELFF. CDR3 bases: TGTGCCGGCAGCTTAGCGGTAGGACAGGATGAGCTGTTCTTC.

Notes on this clonotype: The conserved closing phenylalanine or tryptophan is absent in this CDR3, likely reflecting a read error. This sequence joins TRBV13 and TRBJ2-7; TRBD1 might be the D (6 bases). The CDR3 contains 13 residues. Germline-derived CDR1 and CDR2 are PRHDT and FYEKMQ (reference sequence). This CDR3 is CASGLNRAYEQYL. The CDR3 DNA reads TGTGCCAGCGGCTTAAACAGGGCCTACGAGCAGTACTTA.

This clonotype was picked up many times. The chain recombines TRBV5-4 with TRBJ2-3, with TRBD2 matching 8 bases. The CDR3 runs 17 residues. V lost 5 bases to trimming and J lost 1 base; unmatched junction nucleotides: 12. Germline V gene data show CDR1 as SGHNT and CDR2 as YYREEE (reference sequence). The CDR3 sequence: CASRLNLREGGTDTQYF. DNA for the CDR3: TGTGCCAGCAGGTTGAATTTACGGGAGGGGGGCACAGATACGCAGTATTTT.

Only one count was recorded for this clonotype. V gene TRBV6-6 combines with J gene TRBJ2-1; D is uncertain. The CDR3 spans 13 residues. CDR1 is MNHNY, CDR2 SVGAGI, per germline (reference sequence). The V and J ends lost 10 bases and 9 bases respectively, with 19 bases between them. The CDR3 region is CANTQTLLTEQFF. CDR3 nucleotides: TGTGCCAACACCCAGACCCTTCTGACTGAGCAGTTCTTC.

Note on this clonotype: A read error may account for a junction end that differs from germline. The rearrangement links TRBV20-1 to TRBJ2-1; 8 bases fit TRBD2. The CDR3 contains 14 residues. Germline CDR1 and CDR2: DFQATT and SNEGSKA (reference sequence). The CDR3 sequence: CSAAEREIGNERFF. The CDR3 DNA reads TGCAGTGCCGCAGAGCGGGAGATTGGTAATGAGCGGTTCTTC.

This clonotype was seen just once. One end of the junction is discordant with germline, which a read error may explain. The chain uses TRBV11-2 and TRBJ2-7; D not resolved. Germline V gene data show CDR1 as SGHAT and CDR2 as FQNNGV. The CDR3 has 14 residues. The CDR3 spells CASSPKVAPYEHYF. The CDR3 DNA follows: TGTGCCAGCAGCCCCAAAGTGGCCCCCTACGAGCACTACTTC.

There are many counts of this clonotype. The chain couples TRBV6-1 to TRBJ2-5; D is perhaps TRBD1 or TRBD2 (5 bases each). Trimming removed 0 bases from V and 7 bases from J, with 12 bases in between. Germline V CDR1 and CDR2: MNHNS, SASEGT. CDR3 length: 14 residues. The CDR3 protein is CASSEASGTATQYF. The DNA for the CDR3 is TGTGCCAGCAGTGAAGCGTCCGGGACGGCGACCCAGTACTTC.

Notes on this clonotype: The junction and the germline gene differ at one end; a read error may be behind it. This chain connects TRBV11-2 to TRBJ2-7; D perhaps matches TRBD2 (7 bases). The CDR3 contains 16 residues. Germline assignment: CDR1 SGHAT and CDR2 FQNNGV. CDR3 DNA sequence: TGTGCCAGCACCCCGGTCGGGGGGCGGTGCTCCTACGAGCAATACTTC. It is translated as CASTPVGGRCSYEQYF.

This clonotype showed up many times. This chain joins TRBV29-1 and TRBJ1-2; 7 bases match TRBD1. J gave up 7 bases and V 4 bases, and 9 bases lay outside the gene matches. Germline CDR1 reads SQVTM; CDR2 reads ANQGSEA. The CDR3 covers 13 residues. DNA for the CDR3: TGCAGCGTTGTCCTCTACAGGGGTAGTGGCTACACCTTC. Protein sequence: CSVVLYRGSGYTF.

As regards this clonotype: Since a much larger clone is just one base distant, this may be a read error. Because the CDR3 is missing its conserved closing phenylalanine or tryptophan, this is likely a read error. The chain recombines TRBV6-6 with TRBJ2-1; the D gene is possibly TRBD2 (6 bases). Trimming removed 2 bases at V and 5 bases at J, with 10 bases between. The CDR3 has 14 amino acids. Germline V lookup: CDR1 MNHNY, CDR2 SVGAGI (reference sequence). The DNA of the CDR3 is TGTGCCAGCAGTTACCGGGAGTTGCACAATGAGCAGTTCTTA. It is translated as CASSYRELHNEQFL.

This chain links TRBV11-1 with TRBJ2-3; 12 nucleotides agree with TRBD2. The CDR3 contains 18 residues. Germline-derived CDR1 and CDR2 are SGHAT and FQDESV (reference sequence). V gave up 3 bases and J gave up 3 bases; unmatched junction bases: 10. As DNA, the CDR3 is TGTGCCAGCAGCTTTGGACTAGCGGGGTTAAAAAGAACAGATACGCAGTATTTT. Protein: CASSFGLAGLKRTDTQYF.

Turning to this clonotype: A much larger clone is a single base away; this may be a read error. This rearrangement joins TRBV28 to TRBJ1-2, with 8 positions matching TRBD1. J was trimmed by 10 bases and V by 5 bases; bases with no gene match: 15. This CDR3 spans 15 amino acids. In germline, CDR1 is MDHEN, CDR2 SYDVKM. The chain's CDR3 is CASSPTTDRDEDYTF. Here the CDR3 DNA reads TGTGCCAGCAGTCCAACTACGGACAGGGACGAGGACTACACCTTC.

With respect to this clonotype: Given a much more abundant clone one base away, this may be a read error. The J gene is TRBJ2-2, the V gene TRBV29-1; TRBD2 is a possible D gene (6 bases). Germline CDR1 reads SQVTM; CDR2 reads ANQGSEA. The CDR3 contains 13 residues. DNA of the CDR3: TGCAGCGTTACCCTCAACAGTCCCGGGGGGCTGTTTTTT. Translating it yields CSVTLNSPGGLFF.

As for this clonotype: Just one base apart from a much larger clone, this may be a read error. In this CDR3 the conserved last residue, phenylalanine or tryptophan, is missing, so a read error is likely. The chain is built from TRBV10-3 and TRBJ2-1, with 7 bases fitting TRBD2. The CDR3 is 15 residues long. In germline, CDR1 is ENHRY, CDR2 SYGVKD. The J segment lost 0 bases and the V segment lost 3 bases, leaving 2 bases of the junction unmatched. The CDR3, as DNA: TGTGCCATCAGTGACTCGGGGGGCTCCTACAATGAGCAGTTCATC. As protein: CAISDSGGSYNEQFI.

This clonotype was observed at least ten times. The rearrangement joins TRBV29-1 to TRBJ1-2; D unclear. This CDR3 spans 13 amino acids. Germline V gene data show CDR1 as SQVTM and CDR2 as ANQGSEA. Trimming pared 7 bases from V and 0 bases from J, leaving 12 bases between. CDR3 bases: TGCAGCGCTACACAAGGAGCTAACTATGGCTACACCTTC. It yields the protein CSATQGANYGYTF.

This clonotype was seen a single time. One end of the junction varies from germline; a read error may be responsible. The chain combines TRBV28 with TRBJ1-2, with 7 bases lining up with TRBD1. The germline V gene encodes CDR1 MDHEN and CDR2 SYDVKM. The CDR3 covers 13 residues. The CDR3 DNA follows: TGTGTCAGCAGTTACACACAGGGGAGGGGCTACACCTTC. Encoded protein: CVSSYTQGRGYTF.

The chain is built from TRBV6-2 or TRBV6-3 and TRBJ2-1, with D uncertain. CDR3 length equals 15 residues. Deletions cut 7 bases from V and 4 bases from J, with 17 bases between. CDR1 MNHEY and CDR2 SVGEGT come from the germline V gene. The CDR3 region has the DNA TGTGCCAGCAATCAGAGCCCCCACCCATACAATGAGCAGTTCTTC. Translation gives CASNQSPHPYNEQFF.

A word on this clonotype: A read error may explain this, as a much larger clone is one base away. The final CDR3 position lacks the conserved phenylalanine or tryptophan, pointing to a likely read error. The V gene is TRBV12-3 or TRBV12-4, the J gene TRBJ2-1, with D tentatively TRBD2 (6 bases). The length of the CDR3 is 14 residues. V shed 3 bases and J shed 6 bases, with 12 bases lying between them. The CDR3 loop reads CASSFGVGGNEQFL. The CDR3, as DNA: TGTGCCAGCAGTTTTGGTGTCGGGGGCAATGAGCAGTTCCTC.

Turning to this clonotype: A much larger clone is a single base away; this may be a read error. V gene TRBV6-1 combines with J gene TRBJ1-5; no clear D gene. CDR1 is MNHNS and CDR2 is SASEGT in the germline V gene. This CDR3 comprises 14 residues. V dropped 6 bases and J dropped 9 bases, with 18 bases sitting between them. The CDR3 sequence is CASRPARIIGPQHF. CDR3 DNA sequence: TGTGCCAGCAGGCCGGCGCGGATAATCGGGCCCCAGCATTTT.

Comments on this clonotype: Sequence at one end of the junction differs from germline and may be a read error. CDR3 residues: CASSLEAATTRELFF. In DNA form, the CDR3 reads TGTGCCAGCAGCTTAGAGGCGGCAACCACGAGGGAGCTCTTTTTT. The rearrangement joins TRBV11-2 to TRBJ2-2, with D possibly TRBD2 on 5 matching bases. This CDR3 has 15 amino acids. Germline V CDR1 and CDR2: SGHAT, FQNNGV.